A single sample is the source of the 32 T cell receptor beta chains below, sequenced in a study of blood T cell repertoires in COVID-19. Some clones are missing from TCRdb's copy, which holds only in-frame ones; the method was immunoSEQ multiplex PCR. The sample contains under 200,000 clones, roughly 80% of which appear only once. The specimen was peripheral blood. These receptor sequences come from a man aged 55 to 70 with active or convalescent COVID-19.

The chain uses TRBV19 and TRBJ1-5, with 7 bases matching TRBD1. This CDR3 contains 14 residues. Losses at the gene ends were 6 bases for V and 5 bases for J; bases not matched to a gene: 7. Germline V lookup: CDR1 LNHDA, CDR2 SQIVND (reference sequence). The DNA of the CDR3 is TGTGCCAGTAGATTCGGACAGGAGGATCAGCCCCAGCATTTT. It codes for CASRFGQEDQPQHF.

The CDR3 sequence is CSVGRGAQVYEQYF. CDR3 DNA: TGCAGCGTTGGCCGGGGGGCGCAGGTCTACGAGCAGTACTTC. The chain has TRBV29-1 and TRBJ2-7; D perhaps matches TRBD2 (7 bases). Germline V gene sequence: CDR1 SQVTM, CDR2 ANQGSEA. The CDR3 runs 14 residues. The germline V and J ends were trimmed by 4 bases and 3 bases, with 16 bases remaining between them.

V gene TRBV6-5 combines with J gene TRBJ2-7; 8 nucleotides match TRBD1. Germline CDR1 MNHEY, CDR2 SVGAGI. The CDR3 has 14 amino acids. V was pared by 6 bases and J by 4 bases, with 8 bases of the junction left unmatched. CDR3 coding DNA: TGTGCCAGCAGACGCGGACAGGGACGGTACGAGCAGTACTTC. Amino acids: CASRRGQGRYEQYF.

The rearrangement uses TRBV6-5 and TRBJ2-7; 7 bases line up with TRBD1. CDR1 is MNHEY and CDR2 is SVGAGI in the germline V gene. The V segment lost 0 bases and the J segment 6 bases; nucleotides outside the gene matches: 8. This CDR3 has 15 amino acids. The DNA of the CDR3 is TGTGCCAGCAGTTACTCATACAGGGGAGTCAGCGAGCAGTACTTC. It encodes CASSYSYRGVSEQYF.

V and J are TRBV27 and TRBJ2-7, with D perhaps TRBD2 (6 bases). There are 13 residues in the CDR3. Germline values: CDR1 MNHEY, CDR2 SMNVEV (reference sequence). Between the trimmed V and J ends, which lost 7 bases and 3 bases, there was a span of 13 bases. The CDR3 reads CASTVSGRYEQYF. The CDR3 coding sequence is TGTGCCAGCACCGTCAGCGGGCGCTACGAGCAGTACTTC.

This sequence joins TRBV28 and TRBJ1-5, with D possibly matching TRBD1 (6 bases). Germline CDR1 reads MDHEN; CDR2 reads SYDVKM. V was pared by 8 bases and J by 5 bases, with 16 bases between. This CDR3 region has 14 residues. The CDR3 here is CASHEGGDHQPQHF. The CDR3 DNA reads TGTGCCAGCCATGAAGGGGGGGACCATCAGCCCCAGCATTTT.

The chain combines TRBV2 with TRBJ2-5; D is unclear. The germline V gene encodes CDR1 SNHLY and CDR2 FYNNEI. The CDR3 has 13 amino acids. V shed 10 bases and J shed 4 bases, with 16 bases lying between them. The CDR3 is CATASDYRETQYF. The CDR3 coding sequence is TGTGCCACCGCCTCAGATTACCGAGAGACCCAGTACTTC. Full variable domain (remainder filled in from reference TRBV2 and TRBJ2-5): EPEVTQTPSHQVTQMGQEVILRCVPISNHLYFYWYRQILGQKVEFLVSFYNNEISEKSEIFDDQFSVERPDGSNFTLKIRSTKLEDSAMYFCATASDYRETQYFGPGTRLLVL.

CDR3 DNA: TGTGCCACCAGTGAAACACAGGGTAGCAATCAGCCCCAGCATTTT. This translates into CATSETQGSNQPQHF. V gene TRBV24-1 combines with J gene TRBJ1-5, with D possibly TRBD1 on 6 matching bases. The CDR3 is 15 residues long. Per germline, CDR1 KGHDR and CDR2 SFDVKD. V was cut by 4 bases and J by 0 bases, with 9 bases left in between.

This chain uses TRBV5-1 with TRBJ2-3; possible D gene TRBD2, 5 bases. The CDR3 covers 16 residues. Germline CDR1 is SGHRS and CDR2 is YFSETQ. Trimming left V 0 bases short and J 6 bases short, with 17 bases between. In nucleotides, the CDR3 is TGCGCCAGCAGCTTGGTTGTAGTAGCGAATGAGGATACGCAGTATTTT. Translating gives CASSLVVVANEDTQYF.

This chain joins TRBV6-5 and TRBJ2-5; 12 bases match TRBD2. Per the germline V gene, CDR1 is MNHEY and CDR2 is SVGAGI. The CDR3 is 16 residues long. The V gene end was trimmed by 1 base and the J gene end by 4 bases; junction bases not matched to a gene: 4. The DNA of the CDR3 is TGTGCCAGCAGTTACTATGCGGGACTAGCGGGAGAGACCCAGTACTTC. It yields the protein CASSYYAGLAGETQYF.

In DNA form, the CDR3 reads TGTGCCATCAGTGAGTCAATTCCAGGGTCCAGCCAGCCCCAGCATTTT. It translates to CAISESIPGSSQPQHF. J is TRBJ1-5 and V is TRBV10-3, with D possibly matching TRBD1 (5 bases). V dropped 0 bases and J dropped 7 bases, with 16 bases sitting between them. The CDR3 is 16 amino acids. Germline assignment: CDR1 ENHRY and CDR2 SYGVKD.

This clone has just a few counts. The CDR3 spells CASSAWDREETQYF. The CDR3 bases are TGTGCCAGCAGTGCCTGGGACAGGGAAGAGACCCAGTACTTC. V is TRBV2 and J is TRBJ2-5; 9 nucleotides match TRBD1. The germline V gene has CDR1 SNHLY and CDR2 FYNNEI. After removal of 4 bases from V and 3 bases from J, the junction contained 3 bases not matched to a gene. This CDR3 region has 14 residues.

This chain links TRBV24-1 with TRBJ2-5, with 8 nucleotides matching TRBD1. The V and J ends lost 4 bases and 1 base, in that order; junction bases with no gene match: 4. CDR1 KGHDR and CDR2 SFDVKD come from the germline V gene. The CDR3 totals 15 residues. CDR3 coding DNA: TGTGCCACCAGTGACACCGGGACAGGCCAAGAGACCCAGTACTTC. Its translation: CATSDTGTGQETQYF.

This rearrangement joins TRBV19 to TRBJ1-2, with 12 bases fitting TRBD1. The CDR3 runs 15 residues. With 4 bases clipped from V and 4 bases from J, the junction kept 4 bases outside the gene matches. Germline V gene sequence: CDR1 LNHDA, CDR2 SQIVND (reference sequence). The CDR3 region is CASSRDRGPSYGYTF. The CDR3 coding sequence is TGTGCCAGTAGTAGGGACAGGGGGCCAAGCTATGGCTACACCTTC.

This chain uses TRBV1 with TRBJ2-1; the DNA was not compared with TRBD1, the D call given in the table. TRBV1 is termed a pseudogene. The CDR3 extends over 17 amino acids. CDR3 amino acids: CTSSLIGANCSYNEQFF. In DNA form, the CDR3 reads TGCACCAGCAGCCTCATTGGGGCAAACTGCTCCTACAATGAGCAGTTCTTC.

The rearrangement joins TRBV3-1 (or the pseudogene TRBV3-2) to TRBJ2-7, with 8 positions matching TRBD2. Germline V gene sequence: CDR1 LGHDT, CDR2 YNNKEL (reference sequence). V gave up 4 bases and J gave up 0 bases; unmatched junction bases: 11. The CDR3 has 17 amino acids. CDR3 sequence: CASSPSWEREFSYEQYF. The CDR3 DNA reads TGTGCCAGCAGCCCGTCATGGGAGCGGGAGTTCTCCTACGAGCAGTACTTC.

The chain uses TRBV19 and TRBJ2-1; 8 bases align to TRBD1. Unmatched junction bases numbered 9, after V lost 5 bases and J lost 9 bases. CDR1 LNHDA and CDR2 SQIVND come from the germline V gene (reference sequence). This CDR3 spans 14 amino acids. CDR3 sequence reads: CASSLTGGGGEQFF. CDR3 coding DNA: TGTGCCAGTAGTTTAACAGGGGGTGGAGGTGAGCAGTTCTTC.

The chain links TRBV27 to TRBJ2-2, with 8 bases fitting TRBD1. V lost 10 bases and J lost 4; bases outside the gene matches: 11. The CDR3 totals 15 residues. Germline CDR1 MNHEY, CDR2 SMNVEV (reference sequence). The CDR3 is CATRPGQVFTGELFF. The CDR3, as DNA: TGTGCCACCCGACCGGGACAGGTTTTCACCGGGGAGCTGTTTTTT.

Only a few counts were recorded for this clone. V usage is TRBV6-6 and J usage is TRBJ2-1; a weak D match, TRBD1 (6 bases). The CDR3 length is 14 residues. Per germline, CDR1 MNHNY and CDR2 SVGAGI (reference sequence). V dropped 8 bases and J dropped 1 base, with 12 bases sitting between them. CDR3 nucleotides: TGTGCCAGCCGAAAGGACAGTTCCTACAATGAGCAGTTCTTC. Residues: CASRKDSSYNEQFF.

This clone has just a few counts. The rearrangement uses TRBV24-1 and TRBJ2-1, with 11 bases matching TRBD2. CDR1 is KGHDR, CDR2 SFDVKD, per germline. The ends lost 4 bases at V and 8 bases at J; junction bases unmatched: 12. The CDR3 covers 17 residues. The CDR3 spells CATSDPFTSGSFHEQFF. The CDR3 coding sequence is TGTGCCACCAGTGACCCTTTTACTAGCGGGAGTTTCCATGAGCAGTTCTTC.

V and J are TRBV19 and TRBJ2-1; D is uncertain. Trimming removed 0 bases from V and 1 base from J, with 10 bases in between. Germline CDR1 and CDR2: LNHDA and SQIVND (reference sequence). This CDR3 spans 16 amino acids. The CDR3 sequence is CASSIDRASSYNEQFF. Here the CDR3 DNA reads TGTGCCAGTAGTATAGATCGAGCTAGTTCCTACAATGAGCAGTTCTTC.

V gene TRBV27 combines with J gene TRBJ2-7; D not certain. The germline gives CDR1 MNHEY, CDR2 SMNVEV (reference sequence). The CDR3 is made up of 14 amino acids. Trimming left V 5 bases short and J 1 base short, with 12 bases between. The CDR3 region has the DNA TGTGCCAGCAGTCCAATCACCGGTTCCTACGAGCAGTACTTC. Protein sequence: CASSPITGSYEQYF.

The genes are TRBV3-1 (or the pseudogene TRBV3-2) and TRBJ2-1; TRBD1 agrees at 10 bases. The CDR3 spans 14 residues. Germline trimming cut 5 bases from V and 8 bases from J; bases unmatched to any gene: 6. The V gene's germline CDR1 is LGHDT and CDR2 YNNKEL (reference sequence). The CDR3 sequence: CASSNRQGADEQFF. The CDR3 DNA reads as TGTGCCAGCAGCAATCGACAGGGGGCGGATGAGCAGTTCTTC.

This clone turned up a few times. The V call is TRBV28, the J call TRBJ1-2; D might be TRBD1 (6 bases). This CDR3 region has 15 residues. V shed 5 bases and J shed 8 bases, with 21 bases lying between them. CDR1 and CDR2 from the germline V gene are MDHEN and SYDVKM. The CDR3 loop is CASSTLGGRVGGYTF. DNA of the CDR3: TGTGCCAGCAGTACCCTTGGGGGCAGGGTGGGAGGCTACACCTTC.

This clone has a handful of counts. The CDR3 sequence: CASSLSGNSGNTIYF. CDR3 coding DNA: TGTGCCAGCAGCTTAAGCGGTAACTCTGGAAACACCATATATTTT. The chain joins TRBV11-2 to TRBJ1-3, with D uncertain. There are 15 residues in the CDR3. Deletions cut 2 bases from V and 0 bases from J, with 8 bases between. Germline V gives CDR1 SGHAT, CDR2 FQNNGV.

The V call is TRBV5-1, the J call TRBJ2-2; D is possibly TRBD2 (7 bases). There are 14 residues in the CDR3. V lost 7 bases to trimming and J lost 4 bases, with 14 bases between them. Germline V CDR1 and CDR2: SGHRS, YFSETQ. CDR3 coding DNA: TGCGCCAGCGCGGGGGCCCCGAGCACCGGGGAGCTGTTTTTT. Translated, it gives CASAGAPSTGELFF.

V gene TRBV27 combines with J gene TRBJ1-2; D perhaps matches TRBD1 (6 bases). The ends were cut back, 5 bases at V and 1 base at J, with 17 bases in the middle. The germline V gene encodes CDR1 MNHEY and CDR2 SMNVEV (reference sequence). The CDR3 is made up of 16 amino acids. CDR3 nucleotides: TGTGCCAGCAGTAGAGATAGGGGGACATTTAACTATGGCTACACCTTC. Encoded protein: CASSRDRGTFNYGYTF.

The chain links TRBV5-5 to TRBJ1-4, with D tentatively TRBD1 (5 bases). The CDR3 runs 16 residues. The V and J ends lost 4 bases and 5 bases respectively, with 18 bases between them. Germline V gene sequence: CDR1 SGHKS, CDR2 YYEKEE (reference sequence). CDR3 loop: CASSGGPGRPNEKLFF. As DNA, the CDR3 is TGTGCCAGCAGCGGAGGGCCGGGACGGCCAAATGAAAAACTGTTTTTT.

V usage is TRBV11-3 and J usage is TRBJ2-2, with D maybe TRBD2 (6 bases). The ends were cut back, 1 base at V and 4 bases at J, with 10 bases in the middle. Germline CDR1 and CDR2: SGHNT and YENEEA. The CDR3 runs 15 residues. The CDR3 reads CASSLGGIVTGELFF. The CDR3 bases are TGTGCCAGCAGCTTAGGCGGGATAGTCACCGGGGAGCTGTTTTTT.

The chain carries TRBV6-2 or TRBV6-3 and TRBJ2-7; 7 bases align to TRBD1. The CDR3 length is 13 residues. CDR1 is MNHEY, CDR2 SVGEGT, per germline. After removal of 6 bases from V and 5 bases from J, the junction contained 7 bases not matched to a gene. The CDR3 spells CASSSDRVHEQYF. The CDR3 bases are TGTGCCAGCAGCTCTGACAGGGTCCACGAGCAGTACTTC.

V gene TRBV3-1 (or the pseudogene TRBV3-2) combines with J gene TRBJ2-2, with 10 bases aligning to TRBD2. Germline CDR1 is LGHDT and CDR2 is YNNKEL (reference sequence). This CDR3 is built from 14 residues. After removal of 6 bases from V and 4 bases from J, the junction contained 2 bases not matched to a gene. CDR3 DNA: TGTGCCAGCAGAGCGGGAGGGGGCACCGGGGAGCTGTTTTTT. This codes for CASRAGGGTGELFF.

The gene calls are TRBV29-1 and TRBJ1-4; D is unclear. V lost 4 bases to trimming and J lost 1 base, with 10 bases between them. Germline-derived CDR1 and CDR2 are SQVTM and ANQGSEA. This CDR3 is built from 14 residues. The CDR3 is CSVGGAGTNEKLFF. In DNA form, the CDR3 reads TGCAGCGTTGGGGGTGCGGGAACTAATGAAAAACTGTTTTTT. Drawing the rest from reference TRBV29-1 and TRBJ1-4, the complete variable domain is SAVISQKPSRDICQRGTSLTIQCQVDSQVTMMFWYRQQPGQSLTLIATANQGSEATYESGFVIDKFPISRPNLTFSTLTVSNMSPEDSSIYLCSVGGAGTNEKLFFGSGTQLSVL.